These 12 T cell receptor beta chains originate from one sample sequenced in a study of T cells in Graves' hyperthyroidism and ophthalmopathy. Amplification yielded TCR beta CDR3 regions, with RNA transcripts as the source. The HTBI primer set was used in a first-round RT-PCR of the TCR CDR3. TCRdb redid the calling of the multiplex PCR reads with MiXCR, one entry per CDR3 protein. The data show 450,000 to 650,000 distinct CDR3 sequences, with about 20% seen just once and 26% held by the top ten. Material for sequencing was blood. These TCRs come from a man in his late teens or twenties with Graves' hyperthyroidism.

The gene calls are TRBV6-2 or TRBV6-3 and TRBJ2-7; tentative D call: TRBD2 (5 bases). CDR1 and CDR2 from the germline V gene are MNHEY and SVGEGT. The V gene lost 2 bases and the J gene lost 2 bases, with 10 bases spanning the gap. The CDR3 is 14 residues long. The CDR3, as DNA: TGTGCCAGCAGTTACGAGGACGGGGCCTACGAGCAGTACTTC. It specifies CASSYEDGAYEQYF.

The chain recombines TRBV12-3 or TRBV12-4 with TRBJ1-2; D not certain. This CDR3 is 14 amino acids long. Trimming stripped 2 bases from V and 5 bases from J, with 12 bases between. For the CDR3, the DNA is TGTGCCAGCAGTTTACTACCCCTTGAGTATGGCTACACCTTC. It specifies CASSLLPLEYGYTF.

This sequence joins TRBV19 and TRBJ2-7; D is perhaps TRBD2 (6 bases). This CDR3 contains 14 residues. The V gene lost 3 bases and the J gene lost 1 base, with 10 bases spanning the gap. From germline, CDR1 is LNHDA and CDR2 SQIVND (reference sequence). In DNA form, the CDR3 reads TGTGCCAGTAGTATCACCGGGAGATCCTACGAGCAGTACTTC. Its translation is CASSITGRSYEQYF.

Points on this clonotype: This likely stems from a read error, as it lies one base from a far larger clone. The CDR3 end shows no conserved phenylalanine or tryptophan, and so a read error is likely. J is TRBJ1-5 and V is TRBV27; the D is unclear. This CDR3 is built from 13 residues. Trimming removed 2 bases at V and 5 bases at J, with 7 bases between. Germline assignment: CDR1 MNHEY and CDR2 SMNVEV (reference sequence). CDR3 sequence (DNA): TGTGCCAGCAGTTTAAGTCGGGATCAGCCCCAGCATTTG. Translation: CASSLSRDQPQHL.

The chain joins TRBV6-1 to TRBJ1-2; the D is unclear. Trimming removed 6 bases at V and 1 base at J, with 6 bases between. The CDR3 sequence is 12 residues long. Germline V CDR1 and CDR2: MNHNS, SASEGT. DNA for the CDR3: TGTGCCAGCAGATCGGTTAACTATGGCTACACCTTC. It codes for CASRSVNYGYTF.

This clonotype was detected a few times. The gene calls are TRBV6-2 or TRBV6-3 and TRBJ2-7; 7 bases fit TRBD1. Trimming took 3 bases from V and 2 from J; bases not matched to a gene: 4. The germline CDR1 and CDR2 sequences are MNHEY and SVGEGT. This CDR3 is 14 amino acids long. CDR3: CASSYGDSTYEQYF. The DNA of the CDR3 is TGTGCCAGCAGTTATGGGGACAGCACCTACGAGCAGTACTTC.

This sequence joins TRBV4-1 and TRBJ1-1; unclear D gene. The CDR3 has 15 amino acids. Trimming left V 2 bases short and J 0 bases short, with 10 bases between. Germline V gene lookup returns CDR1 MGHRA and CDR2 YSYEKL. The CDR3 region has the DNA TGCGCCAGCAGCCAAACACGGAAAATGAACACTGAAGCTTTCTTT. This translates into CASSQTRKMNTEAFF.

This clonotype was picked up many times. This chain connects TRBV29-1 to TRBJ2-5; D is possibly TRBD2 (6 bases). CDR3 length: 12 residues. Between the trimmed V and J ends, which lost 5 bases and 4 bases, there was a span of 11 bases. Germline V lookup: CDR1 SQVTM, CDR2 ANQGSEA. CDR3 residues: CSVQLASETQYF. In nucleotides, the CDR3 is TGCAGCGTTCAACTAGCATCAGAGACCCAGTACTTC.

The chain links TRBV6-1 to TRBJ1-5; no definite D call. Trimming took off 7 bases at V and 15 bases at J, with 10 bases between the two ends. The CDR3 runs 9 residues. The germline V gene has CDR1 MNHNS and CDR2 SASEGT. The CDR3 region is CASIPGAHF. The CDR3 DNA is TGTGCCAGCATTCCGGGAGCGCATTTT.

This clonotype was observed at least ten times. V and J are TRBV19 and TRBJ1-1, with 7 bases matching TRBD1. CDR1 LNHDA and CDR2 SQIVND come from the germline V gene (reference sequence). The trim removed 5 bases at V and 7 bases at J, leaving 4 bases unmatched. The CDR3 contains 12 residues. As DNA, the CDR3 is TGTGCCAGTAGTCAGGGACAGCTTGAAGCTTTCTTT. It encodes CASSQGQLEAFF.

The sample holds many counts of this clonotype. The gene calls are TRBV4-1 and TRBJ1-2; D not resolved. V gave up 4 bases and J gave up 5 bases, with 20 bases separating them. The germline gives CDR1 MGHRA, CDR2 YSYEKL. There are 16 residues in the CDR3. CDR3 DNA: TGCGCCAGCAGCCTAAGTGGGTCAGATAATTTTTATGGCTACACCTTC. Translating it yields CASSLSGSDNFYGYTF.

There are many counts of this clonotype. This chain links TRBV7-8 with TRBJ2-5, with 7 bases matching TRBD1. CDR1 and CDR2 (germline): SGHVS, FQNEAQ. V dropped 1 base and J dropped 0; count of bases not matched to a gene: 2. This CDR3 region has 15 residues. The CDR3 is CASSLGQGHQETQYF. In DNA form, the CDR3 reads TGTGCCAGCAGCTTAGGACAGGGACACCAAGAGACCCAGTACTTC.